One TCR beta chain is described in this entry. What antigen it recognizes has not been identified. The record has no base qualities; no much larger clone is one base away. The CDR3, from cysteine to phenylalanine, totals 16 residues. Solely the CDR3 DNA is kept, with 48 bases framed from the first base. CDR1 SGHRS and CDR2 YFSETQ are derived from the germline V gene. The junction carries 27 bases between V and J, which are trimmed by 9 bases and 8 bases respectively. The sample is drawn from a study of T cell responses to AZD1222 COVID-19 vaccine (dated by TCRdb to about 2021). Looking at the study overall: AZD1222 recipients with second doses at about 4 weeks or about 12 weeks were pooled, because spike-specific TCR depth and breadth did not differ between schedules. A total of 230 to 250 trial participants underwent TCR sequencing, of whom approximately 210 received two doses of AZD1222 and approximately 25 received two doses of the MenACWY control vaccine. Enrollment into the trials was organized by age into subgroups of 18-55, 56-69 and 70-plus years, and those subgroups contained approximately 160, 26 and 62 TCR-sequenced participants, respectively.

The CDR3 regions of human TCRbeta chains were analyzed by immunosequencing. Under the source paper's analysis protocol: TCRs in the repertoires were matched against a reference library of SARS-CoV-2-specific TCRs that had been generated with the MIRA antigen-specificity platform. Breadth was defined as the fraction of unique TCRs that were SARS-CoV-2-associated. Depth was defined as the fraction of total T cells that were SARS-CoV-2-associated. Using the MIRA data, every spike-specific TCR was mapped to the spike region that the TCR reacted to and assigned to either a CD4 or a CD8 class. Log10-transformed breadth and depth values were compared by one-way ANOVA with Sidak's multiple comparisons tests. Drawn from immuneACCESS, this table holds only the in-frame rearrangements with V and J called that TCRdb kept. Clones are partly lost; checked studies trace under half to an unresolved V gene and leave the rest unexplained. V and J calls and clone size come straight from that table; D and trimming were deduced from the DNA. For this sample there are some 140,000 clones; around nine tenths appear just once. Approximately 17% of the sample rests with the top ten.

Overall study results and their limits: Because no day 14 peak-response samples were available, repertoires were characterized only after the peak T cell response. Spike-specific TCR breadth and depth rose significantly after two AZD1222 doses compared with day 0 and with MenACWY recipients. Epitopes outside the regions mutated in the B.1.351 and B.1.1.7 variants were reportedly recognized by nearly half of the unique spike-specific TCRs. Only 5 to 7 AZD1222 recipients were SARS-CoV-2 seropositive at baseline, limiting conclusions about previously exposed vaccinees. Most participants were white British and females outnumbered males, and the authors suggested that clonal diversity may have been underestimated. In the small 56-69-year group, the increase in depth fell short of significance, most likely because of low power. Vaccine-associated CD4 TCRs spanned the whole spike protein, with dominant responses in regions 160-218 and 743-854.

The time point label here, explained by the study, means: baseline before first vaccination. Vaccinee samples were obtained from the UK trials COV001 and COV002, which included a single-blind randomized controlled phase 2/3 trial of AZD1222 (ChAdOx1 nCoV-19) in healthy adults. For TCRbeta chain sequencing, PBMC samples were collected from trial participants at day 0 and at day 28 after the second dose. The sequence is built from TRBV5-1 and TRBJ2-1, with a tentative D gene TRBD1 over 7 matching bases. The specimen was peripheral blood, collected on day 0 of AZD1222 vaccination. The sequence was collected from an adult in good health. DNA sequence: TGCGCCACCCGAGAGGGGGCGGGAACTGCTGAGTATGAGCAGTTCTTC. Protein translation: CATREGAGTAEYEQFF.